This T cell receptor (beta chain) originates from a study of blood T cell repertoires in COVID-19. Across the whole study: Researchers got acute and convalescent COVID-19 samples from the United States, Italy and Spain. The analysed material was cDNA or gDNA that came from T cells, B-cell-depleted T cells, or PBMCs.

Per the germline V gene, CDR1 is MGHRA and CDR2 is YSYEKL. This CDR3 comprises 18 residues. V shed 2 bases, J shed 6 bases, and the junction held 16 bases outside the gene matches. In the authors' workflow: Reference gene primer amplification yielded estimated nucleated cell counts. The assay was immunoSEQ multiplex PCR, and TCRdb's table has in-frame clones only and misses some. D and trimming were read from the DNA, whereas the V and J calls and clone size are those reported in that table. The sample has about 78,000 clones, around nine tenths seen once. The V call is TRBV4-1, the J call TRBJ2-1, with 7 bases lining up with TRBD1. The material sequenced was peripheral blood. The sequence was collected from a man between 50 and 59 years old with active or convalescent COVID-19. The CDR3 spells CASSQPADRVHSINEQFF. The CDR3 nucleotides read TGCGCCAGCAGCCAACCAGCAGACAGGGTGCACTCAATCAATGAGCAGTTCTTC.